This TCR beta chain was sequenced for a study of shared clonotypes between healthy human individuals. J lost 9 bases, V lost 2 bases, and 9 bases had no gene match. Germline CDR1 reads PRHDT; CDR2 reads FYEKMQ (reference sequence). CDR3 length: 15 amino acids. Data came from immunoSEQ multiplex PCR; TCRdb stores just in-frame clones and leaves some out. The sample lists more than 400,000 clones, roughly 95% occurring once. This chain joins TRBV13 and TRBJ2-1; 8 positions match TRBD2. Specimen: naive CD4+ T cells sorted from blood. Subset specified: CD45RA+ positively selected. The sequence was collected from a woman aged 25 to 45 in good health. CDR3 bases: TGTGCCAGCAGCTTATGGCGGGAGGAGGGCATTGAGCAGTTCTTC. This encodes CASSLWREEGIEQFF.